This T cell receptor (beta chain) is drawn from a study of blood T cells in healthy people across ages. To note about this clonotype: Its matching antigen is unknown. Germline and junction disagree at one end, which may indicate a read error.

Whole-study findings and limits: The authors considered diversity estimates from one million T cells to be underestimates.

Peripheral blood, approximately 10 milliliters per donor, was collected. The germline V gene has CDR1 MNHEY and CDR2 SVGAGI. The length of the CDR3 is 15 residues. Using a J-beta primer mix together with a sample-barcoded 5' primer, a second PCR was run for about 6 to 11 cycles. Unique molecular identifiers of 12 random nucleotides labeled each cDNA. TCRdb re-analysed the 5' RACE reads in MiXCR, keeping a single row per CDR3 protein. The sample includes around 1.5 million distinct CDR3 sequences, approximately 32% of them seen just once. The sequence was collected from a woman in her thirties in good health. This chain connects TRBV6-5 to TRBJ2-2; 9 bases agree with TRBD1. The sequenced sample consisted of blood. The CDR3 coding sequence is TGTGCCAGCAGTCGGACAGGGGCCCTGTCCGGGGAGCCGTTTTTT. Protein product: CASSRTGALSGEPFF.